Described below is a single T cell receptor beta chain sequence and its context. No antigen is known for it. It has no much larger one-base neighbor in the sample; base qualities were not kept. Patients with a history of autoimmune disease or receiving systemic immunosuppression were excluded from the trial. Peripheral blood for TCR sequencing was drawn from every dose cohort at baseline, at cycle 4 day 1 and at cycle 7 day 1. The samples were taken from a phase I, first-in-human, multicenter, open-label dose-escalation trial of ivuxolimab. Adults with locally advanced or metastatic melanoma, renal cell, hepatocellular, or head and neck squamous cell carcinoma were enrolled in the trial. Before TCR sequencing, CD4+ and CD8+ T cells were separately sorted from peripheral blood. Genomic DNA was extracted from sorted cells for sequencing of the TCRbeta CDR3 region. The immunoSEQ Assay was used to sequence the TCRbeta CDR3 regions. Held by TCRdb, this immuneACCESS table contains in-frame sequences only and omits some clones. Under half of the omission traces to an unresolved V gene where checked; the cause of the rest is unknown. This sample gives tens of thousands of clones in total; approximately 92% of them show up just once. The leading ten clones occupy 0.94% of the sample.

The sample originates from a study of OX40 agonist ivuxolimab in advanced cancers. Regarding the complete study: The costimulatory receptor OX40 (CD134) was targeted by ivuxolimab, a fully human IgG2 agonistic monoclonal antibody. Intravenous ivuxolimab was administered to patients every 2 weeks at six dose levels: 0.01, 0.1, 0.3, 1.5, 3 and 10 mg/kg. Of the roughly 52 dose-escalation patients, hepatocellular carcinoma was present in around 20, melanoma in around 15, renal cell carcinoma in 9 and head and neck cancer in 9. The dose-escalation cohort was over 70% male with a mean age of around 62 years, ranging from about 20 to 85. Prior anti-PD-1, anti-PD-L1 or anti-CTLA-4 therapy was permitted, and checkpoint inhibitors had been received by roughly 40% of dose-escalation patients. Partial responses occurred in three dose-escalation patients, of whom one had hepatocellular carcinoma and two had cutaneous melanoma. The purpose of peripheral TCRbeta sequencing was to test whether ivuxolimab changed TCR sequence diversity and led to clonal T-cell expansion. The monotherapy dose-escalation portion (N ≈ 52 patients) of the phase I ivuxolimab trial is reported in the paper. What the authors observed across the whole study: Which antigens the clonally expanded peripheral T cells were specific for was not determined. After ivuxolimab, CD8+ T cells had more expanded clones than CD4+ T cells on average. Low levels of normalized T-cell clonal expansion were also shown by some nonresponding patients. At doses from 0.1 to 3.0 mg/kg, clonal expansion was seen in both CD4+ and CD8+ blood T cells between baseline and week 6. In the 0.1-3.0 mg/kg groups, partial responders were among the patients with the lowest normalized peripheral clonal expansion, particularly in CD8+ T cells.

The V and J ends are trimmed by 1 base and 7 bases, leaving 10 bases between them. The CDR3 has 13 amino acids, counting the end cysteine and phenylalanine. Only the CDR3 part of the read is kept: 39 bases, read in frame from the first base. CDR1 and CDR2, per the germline V gene, are SGHAT and FQNNGV. The material was CD4+ or CD8+ T cells sorted from blood, obtained in a trial of the OX40 agonist ivuxolimab. The rearranged segments are TRBV11-2 and TRBJ1-2; the D gene assignment is ambiguous. The clonotype originates from an adult with an advanced solid tumor such as melanoma, head and neck, liver or kidney cancer. Read as DNA, the sequence is TGTGCCAGCAGCTTAGGCTATTCGAGTGGCTACACCTTC. It codes for CASSLGYSSGYTF.